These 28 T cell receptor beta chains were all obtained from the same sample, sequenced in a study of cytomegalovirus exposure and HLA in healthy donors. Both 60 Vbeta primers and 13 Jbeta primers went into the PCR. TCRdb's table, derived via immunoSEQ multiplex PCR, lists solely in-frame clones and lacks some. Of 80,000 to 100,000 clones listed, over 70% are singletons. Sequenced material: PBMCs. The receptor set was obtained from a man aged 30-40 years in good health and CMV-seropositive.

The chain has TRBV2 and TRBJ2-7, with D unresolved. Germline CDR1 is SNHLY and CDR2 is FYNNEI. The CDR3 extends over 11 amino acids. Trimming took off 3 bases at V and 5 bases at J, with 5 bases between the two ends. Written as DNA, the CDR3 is TGTGCCAGCAGTGACCCCGACGAGCAGTACTTC. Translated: CASSDPDEQYF.

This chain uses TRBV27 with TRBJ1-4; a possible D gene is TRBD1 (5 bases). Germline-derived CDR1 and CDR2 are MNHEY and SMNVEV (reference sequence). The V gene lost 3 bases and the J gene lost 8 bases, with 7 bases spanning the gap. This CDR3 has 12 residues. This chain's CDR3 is CASSFNREKLFF. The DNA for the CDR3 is TGTGCCAGCAGTTTTAACAGGGAAAAACTGTTTTTT.

CDR3 sequence: CASSVTVLGHLTGELFF. The CDR3, as DNA: TGTGCCAGCAGCGTGACGGTCCTGGGCCACCTCACCGGGGAGCTGTTTTTT. V usage is TRBV9 and J usage is TRBJ2-2, with unresolved D. V lost 2 bases to trimming and J lost 4 bases, with 18 bases between them. The CDR3 runs to 17 residues. The V gene's germline CDR1 is SGDLS and CDR2 YYNGEE.

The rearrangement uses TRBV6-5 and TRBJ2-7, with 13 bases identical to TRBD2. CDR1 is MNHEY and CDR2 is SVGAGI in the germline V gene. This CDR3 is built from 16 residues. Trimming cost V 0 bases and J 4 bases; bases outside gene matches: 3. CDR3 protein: CASSYSILAGGYEQYF. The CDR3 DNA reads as TGTGCCAGCAGTTACTCGATACTAGCGGGAGGGTACGAGCAGTACTTC.

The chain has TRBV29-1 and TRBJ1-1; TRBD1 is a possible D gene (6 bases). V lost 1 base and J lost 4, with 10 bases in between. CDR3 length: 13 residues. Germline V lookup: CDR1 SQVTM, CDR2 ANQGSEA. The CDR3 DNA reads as TGCAGCGTTGAAGCCAGGGGTACCACTGAAGCTTTCTTT. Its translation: CSVEARGTTEAFF.

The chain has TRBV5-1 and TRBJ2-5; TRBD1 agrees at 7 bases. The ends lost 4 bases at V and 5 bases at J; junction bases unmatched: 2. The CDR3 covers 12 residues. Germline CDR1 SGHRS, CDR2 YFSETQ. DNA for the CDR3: TGCGCCAGCAGCAGAGGGGGCGAGACCCAGTACTTC. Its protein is CASSRGGETQYF.

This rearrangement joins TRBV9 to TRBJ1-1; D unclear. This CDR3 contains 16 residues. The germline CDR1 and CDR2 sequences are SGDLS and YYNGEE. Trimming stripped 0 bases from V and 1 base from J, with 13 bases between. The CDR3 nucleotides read TGTGCCAGCAGCGTAGGTGAGGAGTGGAAGAACACTGAAGCTTTCTTT. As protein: CASSVGEEWKNTEAFF.

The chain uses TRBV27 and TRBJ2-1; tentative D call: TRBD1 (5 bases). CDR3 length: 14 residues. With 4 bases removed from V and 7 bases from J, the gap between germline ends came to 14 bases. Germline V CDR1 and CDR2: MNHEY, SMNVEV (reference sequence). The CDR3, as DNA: TGTGCCAGCAGTTGGGCAGGGAATCTTAATGAGCAGTTCTTC. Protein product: CASSWAGNLNEQFF.

The CDR3 DNA follows: TGCGCCAGCAGCCTGACGGAGCCCACAGATACGCAGTATTTT. It encodes CASSLTEPTDTQYF. The V and J genes are TRBV5-1 and TRBJ2-3; no clear D gene. CDR1 SGHRS and CDR2 YFSETQ come from the germline V gene. V was pared by 4 bases and J by 2 bases, with 11 bases between. The CDR3 has 14 residues. The full variable domain, with the rest looked up from reference TRBV5-1 and TRBJ2-3, is KAGVTQTPRYLIKTRGQQVTLSCSPISGHRSVSWYQQTPGQGLQFLFEYFSETQRNKGNFPGRFSGRQFSNSRSEMNVSTLELGDSALYLCASSLTEPTDTQYFGPGTRLTVL.

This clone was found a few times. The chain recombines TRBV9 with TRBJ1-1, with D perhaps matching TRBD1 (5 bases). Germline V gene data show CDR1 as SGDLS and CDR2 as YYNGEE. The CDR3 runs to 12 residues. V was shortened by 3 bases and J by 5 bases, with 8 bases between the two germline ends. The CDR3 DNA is TGTGCCAGCAGCGCCGGGGGGACTGAAGCTTTCTTT. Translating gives CASSAGGTEAFF.

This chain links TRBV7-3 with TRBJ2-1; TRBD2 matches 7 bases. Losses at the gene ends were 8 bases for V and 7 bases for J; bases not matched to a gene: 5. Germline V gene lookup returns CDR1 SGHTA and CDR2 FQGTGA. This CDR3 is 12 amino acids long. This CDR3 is CASGWGGNEQFF. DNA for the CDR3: TGTGCCAGCGGGTGGGGGGGGAATGAGCAGTTCTTC.

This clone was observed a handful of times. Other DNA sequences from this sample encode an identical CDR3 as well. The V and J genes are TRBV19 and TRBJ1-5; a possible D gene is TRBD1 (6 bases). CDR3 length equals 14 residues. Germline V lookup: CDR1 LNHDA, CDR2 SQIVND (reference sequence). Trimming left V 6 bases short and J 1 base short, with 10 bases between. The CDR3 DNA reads TGTGCCAGTAGCCCCACAGGGAGCAATCAGCCCCAGCATTTT. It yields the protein CASSPTGSNQPQHF.

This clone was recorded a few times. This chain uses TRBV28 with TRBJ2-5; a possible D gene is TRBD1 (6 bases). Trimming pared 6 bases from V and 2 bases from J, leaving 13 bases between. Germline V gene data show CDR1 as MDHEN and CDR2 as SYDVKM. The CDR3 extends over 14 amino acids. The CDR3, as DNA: TGTGCCAGCAGACTACTAGGGGGACAAGAGACCCAGTACTTC. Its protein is CASRLLGGQETQYF.

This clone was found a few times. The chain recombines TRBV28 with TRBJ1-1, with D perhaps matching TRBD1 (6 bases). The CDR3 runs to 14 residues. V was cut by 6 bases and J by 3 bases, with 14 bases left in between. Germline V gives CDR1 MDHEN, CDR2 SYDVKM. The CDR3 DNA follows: TGTGCCAGCAGCTATCCAGGGGTGGACACTGAAGCTTTCTTT. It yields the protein CASSYPGVDTEAFF.

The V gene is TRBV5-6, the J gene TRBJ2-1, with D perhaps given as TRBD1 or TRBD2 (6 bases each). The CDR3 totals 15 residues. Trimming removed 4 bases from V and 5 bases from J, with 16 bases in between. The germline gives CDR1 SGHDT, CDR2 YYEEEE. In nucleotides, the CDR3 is TGTGCCAGCAGCCTGGGGGCGGGGCGGGACAATGAGCAGTTCTTC. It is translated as CASSLGAGRDNEQFF.

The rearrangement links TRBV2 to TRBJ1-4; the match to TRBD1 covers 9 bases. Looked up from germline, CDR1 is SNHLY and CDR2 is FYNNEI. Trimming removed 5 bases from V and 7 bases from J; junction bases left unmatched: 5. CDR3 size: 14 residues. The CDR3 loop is CASSQGQGTEKLFF. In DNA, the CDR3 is TGTGCCAGCAGTCAAGGACAGGGGACTGAAAAACTGTTTTTT.

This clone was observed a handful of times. CDR3 residues: CASNVQTGGGTEAFF. The CDR3 DNA reads TGTGCCAGCAACGTCCAGACAGGGGGCGGTACTGAAGCTTTCTTT. The chain joins TRBV6-5 to TRBJ1-1; 10 bases fit TRBD1. The germline V gene encodes CDR1 MNHEY and CDR2 SVGAGI. The ends lost 7 bases at V and 5 bases at J; junction bases unmatched: 10. The CDR3 runs to 15 residues.

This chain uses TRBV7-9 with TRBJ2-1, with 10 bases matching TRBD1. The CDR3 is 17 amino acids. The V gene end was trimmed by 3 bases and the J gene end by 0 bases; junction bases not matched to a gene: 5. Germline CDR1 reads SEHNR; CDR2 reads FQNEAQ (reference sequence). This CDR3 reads CASSFQTGGPSYNEQFF. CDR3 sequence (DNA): TGTGCCAGCAGCTTTCAGACAGGGGGCCCCTCCTACAATGAGCAGTTCTTC.

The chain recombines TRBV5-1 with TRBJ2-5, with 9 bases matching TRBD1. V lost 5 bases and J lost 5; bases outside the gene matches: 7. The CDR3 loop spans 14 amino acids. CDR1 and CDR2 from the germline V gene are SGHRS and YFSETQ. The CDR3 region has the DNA TGCGCCAGCAGGGATACAGGGGGCTCGGAGACCCAGTACTTC. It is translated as CASRDTGGSETQYF.

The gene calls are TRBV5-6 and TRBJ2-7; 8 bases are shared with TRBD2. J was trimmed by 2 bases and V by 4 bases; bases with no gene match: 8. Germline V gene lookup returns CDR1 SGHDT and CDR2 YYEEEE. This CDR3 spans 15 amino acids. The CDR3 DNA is TGTGCCAGCAGCCCGCTAGCGGGCGGGACCTACGAGCAGTACTTC. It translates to CASSPLAGGTYEQYF.

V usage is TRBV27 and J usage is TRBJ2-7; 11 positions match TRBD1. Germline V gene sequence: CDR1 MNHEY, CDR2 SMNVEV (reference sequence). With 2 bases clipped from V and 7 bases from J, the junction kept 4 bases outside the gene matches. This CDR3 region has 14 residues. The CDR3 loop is CASSLRTGGEEQYF. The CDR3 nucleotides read TGTGCCAGCAGTTTAAGGACAGGGGGCGAGGAGCAGTACTTC.

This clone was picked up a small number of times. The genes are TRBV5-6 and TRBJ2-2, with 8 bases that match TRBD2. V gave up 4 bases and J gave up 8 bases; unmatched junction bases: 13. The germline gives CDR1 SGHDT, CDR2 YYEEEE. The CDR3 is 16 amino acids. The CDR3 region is CASSATGTRSLGELFF. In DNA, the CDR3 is TGTGCCAGCAGCGCGACCGGGACTAGGAGTTTGGGGGAGCTGTTTTTT. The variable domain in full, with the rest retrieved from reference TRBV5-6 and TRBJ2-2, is DAGVTQSPTHLIKTRGQQVTLRCSPKSGHDTVSWYQQALGQGPQFIFQYYEEEERQRGNFPDRFSGHQFPNYSSELNVNALLLGDSALYLCASSATGTRSLGELFFGEGSRLTVL.

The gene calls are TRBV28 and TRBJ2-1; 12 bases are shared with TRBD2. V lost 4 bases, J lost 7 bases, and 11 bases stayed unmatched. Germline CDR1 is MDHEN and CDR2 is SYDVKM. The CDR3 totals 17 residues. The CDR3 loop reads CASSSVRGTSGLNEQFF. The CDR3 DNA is TGTGCCAGCAGTTCAGTACGGGGGACTAGCGGGTTAAATGAGCAGTTCTTC.

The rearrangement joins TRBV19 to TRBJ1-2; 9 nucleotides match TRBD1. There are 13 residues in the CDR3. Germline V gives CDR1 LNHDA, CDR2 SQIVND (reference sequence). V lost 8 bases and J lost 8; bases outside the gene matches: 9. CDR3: CASGDRDLRGYTF. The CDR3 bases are TGTGCCAGTGGGGACAGGGATTTGCGGGGCTACACCTTC.

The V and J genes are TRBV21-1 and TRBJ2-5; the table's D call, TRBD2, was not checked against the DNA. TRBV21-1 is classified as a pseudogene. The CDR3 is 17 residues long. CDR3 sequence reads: CASSKVTSGVGRETQYF. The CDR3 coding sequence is TGTGCCAGCAGCAAAGTGACTAGCGGGGTTGGGCGAGAGACCCAGTACTTC.

CDR3 residues: CASRGGQGIDTQYF. CDR3 coding DNA: TGTGCCAGCAGAGGGGGACAGGGCATAGATACGCAGTATTTT. The J gene is TRBJ2-3, the V gene TRBV2, with 9 bases that match TRBD1. The V gene's germline CDR1 is SNHLY and CDR2 FYNNEI. The junction had 6 bases not matched to a gene; V was cut back by 6 bases and J by 5 bases. The CDR3 has 14 residues.

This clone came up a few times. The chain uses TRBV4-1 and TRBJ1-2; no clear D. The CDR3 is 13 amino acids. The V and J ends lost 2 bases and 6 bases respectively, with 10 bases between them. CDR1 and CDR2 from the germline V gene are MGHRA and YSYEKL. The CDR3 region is CASSQSQRDGYTF. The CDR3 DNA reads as TGCGCCAGCAGCCAAAGCCAGAGGGATGGCTACACCTTC.

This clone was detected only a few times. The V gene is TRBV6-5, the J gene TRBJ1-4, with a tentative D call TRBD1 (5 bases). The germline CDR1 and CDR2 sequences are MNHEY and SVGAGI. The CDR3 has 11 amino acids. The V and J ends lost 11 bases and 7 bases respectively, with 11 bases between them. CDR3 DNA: TGTGCCGCGGGGGGAAGTGAAAAACTGTTTTTT. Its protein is CAAGGSEKLFF.